This TCR beta chain was documented in a study of T cell changes during pregnancy in multiple sclerosis. Repertoires were generated with immunoSEQ multiplex PCR, while TCRdb's copy carries only in-frame clones and drops some. The data hold about 43,000 clones, with roughly 91% observed a single time. Germline V gene sequence: CDR1 SGHVS, CDR2 FNYEAQ. The CDR3 runs to 14 residues. Trimming stripped 2 bases from V and 11 bases from J, with 16 bases between. The sequencing input was PBMCs (not recorded whether the cells were cultured). The genes are TRBV7-6 and TRBJ2-1; D not certain. This TCR derives from a female donor with multiple sclerosis, enrolled in a pregnancy study. The CDR3 loop is CASSLNPSSAKQFF. The CDR3 DNA follows: TGTGCCAGCAGCTTAAATCCAAGCAGTGCTAAGCAGTTCTTC.